This T cell receptor (beta chain) was documented in a study of blood T cells in healthy people across ages. A second PCR, run for roughly 7 to 11 cycles, used a sample-barcoded 5' primer plus a J-beta primer mix. TCRdb independently ran MiXCR on the 5' RACE reads; one entry per CDR3 protein. The top ten hold 20% to 25% of the sample, which has 1.5 million to 2 million distinct CDR3 sequences, about 39% seen once. Germline values: CDR1 MGHRA, CDR2 YSYEKL. Trimming stripped 0 bases from V and 3 bases from J, with 6 bases between. The CDR3 covers 15 residues. This clonotype has a handful of counts. The sequenced material came from blood. This TCR derives from a human donor in good health. The chain has TRBV4-1 and TRBJ1-6; D is ambiguous. This chain's CDR3 is CASSQDSLYNSPLHF. The CDR3 DNA sequence: TGCGCCAGCAGCCAAGACAGTCTCTATAATTCACCCCTCCACTTT.